This T cell receptor (beta chain) was obtained from a study of T cell repertoires in cytomegalovirus infection. Study summary: An indication of both CMV infection and matching HLA type came from public TCR beta signatures. Study outcomes and limitations: HLA-C-restricted CMV-specific TCR beta clonotypes prevailed in the ex vivo response. CMV carriers having the relevant HLA were flagged by cumulative public TCR beta family frequency.

Germline assignment: CDR1 SGDLS and CDR2 YYNGEE. The CDR3 sequence is 15 residues long. Trimming took 4 bases from V and 5 from J, leaving 16 bases between them. With respect to this clonotype: Its antigen is unidentified.

MiXCR, run by TCRdb on the reads, gives a single entry per CDR3 protein. The table records roughly 990,000 distinct CDR3 sequences, roughly 31% of them present only once. The J gene is TRBJ2-1, the V gene TRBV9; D is perhaps TRBD1 or TRBD2 (5 bases each). This material consisted of cultured CD8+ T cells from PBMCs, taken from culture after CMV antigen stimulation. The receptor comes from a human donor in good health (CMV status not recorded). Some clones in this sample may be carry-over from other donors' samples. This CDR3 reads CASSSAGTSDNEQFF. CDR3 DNA: TGTGCCAGCAGCTCAGCCGGGACCTCGGACAATGAGCAGTTCTTC.